These T cell receptor beta chains were read from a single sample in a study of control samples from healthy donors and cancer patients. Here immunoSEQ multiplex PCR was the method, and the copy in TCRdb shows in-frame clones only, minus some. The sample lists 98,000 or so clones, 82% occurring once. What was sequenced was blood. The origin of the receptors is a man in his 60s in good health. CDR3s include the opening cysteine and the closing phenylalanine or tryptophan. D genes are given only for firm matches. The size entry is marked missing in some rows and otherwise reads once, few, many or a size class.

D,J,size,V,CDR3,DNA
TRBD1,TRBJ1-5,few,TRBV4-1,CASSQVLSRGPQPQHF,TGCGCCAGCAGCCAAGTTCTCTCCAGGGGGCCTCAGCCCCAGCATTTT
NA,TRBJ2-1,few,TRBV7-2,CASSLIRDHEQFF,TGTGCCAGCAGCTTGATCAGGGATCATGAGCAGTTCTTC
NA,TRBJ1-1,NA,TRBV9,CASSVLPGHNTEAFF,TGTGCCAGCAGCGTACTCCCGGGACATAACACTGAAGCTTTCTTT
NA,TRBJ1-3,few,TRBV3-1/TRBV3-2,CASSPPGRATIYF,TGTGCCAGCAGCCCCCCGGGCAGGGCAACCATATATTTT
TRBD1,TRBJ2-1,NA,TRBV19,CASRGTGADEQFF,TGTGCCAGTAGGGGGACAGGGGCCGATGAGCAGTTCTTC
NA,TRBJ1-6,NA,TRBV4-1,CASSQVSRSNSPLHF,TGCGCCAGCAGCCAAGTAAGTCGGTCTAATTCACCCCTCCACTTT
NA,TRBJ2-2,NA,TRBV19,CASRQNTGELFF,TGTGCCAGTAGGCAGAACACCGGGGAGCTGTTTTTT
TRBD2,TRBJ2-1,NA,TRBV29-1,CSVEGAASGINEQFF,TGCAGCGTTGAGGGGGCCGCTAGCGGGATAAATGAGCAGTTCTTC
NA,TRBJ2-7,medium-sized,TRBV4-2,CASSPGPELSYEQYF,TGTGCCAGCAGCCCAGGACCCGAGCTCTCCTACGAGCAGTACTTC
TRBD1,TRBJ1-1,few,TRBV28,CASRTGRGTEAFF,TGTGCCAGCAGGACAGGGCGTGGCACTGAAGCTTTCTTT
TRBD2,TRBJ2-5,NA,TRBV6-6,CASSPRLAGDLDGETQYF,TGTGCCAGCAGTCCCAGACTAGCGGGAGATCTGGATGGCGAGACCCAGTACTTC
NA,TRBJ2-4,NA,TRBV12-3/TRBV12-4,CASSLLGFRPNF,TGTGCCAGCAGTTTATTGGGTTTTCGCCCGAACTTC
NA,TRBJ2-7,NA,TRBV30,CAWSVTGRGNLREQYF,TGTGCCTGGAGTGTCACGGGACGGGGGAATCTACGAGAGCAGTACTTC
NA,TRBJ1-5,NA,TRBV2,CASSEDGGSRQPQHF,TGTGCCAGCAGTGAAGATGGCGGTTCGCGGCAGCCCCAGCATTTT
NA,TRBJ2-6,once,TRBV7-2,CASSLFADSGANVLTF,TGTGCCAGCAGCTTATTTGCGGACTCTGGGGCCAACGTCCTGACTTTC
NA,TRBJ1-1,NA,TRBV7-9,CASSLGSGTIATEAFF,TGTGCCAGCAGCTTAGGTTCCGGGACCATTGCTACTGAAGCTTTCTTT
TRBD2,TRBJ2-2,NA,TRBV4-2,CASSGLAATGELFF,TGTGCCAGTTCGGGACTAGCGGCGACCGGGGAGCTGTTTTTT
TRBD1,TRBJ1-1,NA,TRBV5-1,CASSPGQGTMNTEAFF,TGCGCCAGCAGCCCGGGACAGGGGACGATGAACACTGAAGCTTTCTTT
NA,TRBJ2-2,few,TRBV3-1/TRBV3-2,CASSQARQTGELFF,TGTGCCAGCAGCCAAGCACGGCAGACCGGGGAGCTGTTTTTT
NA,TRBJ2-7,NA,TRBV7-9,CASSSGGTSSYEQYF,TGTGCCAGCAGCTCCGGGGGGACAAGCTCCTACGAGCAGTACTTC
TRBD1,TRBJ1-1,NA,TRBV3-1/TRBV3-2,CASSQMMTGGTEAFF,TGTGCCAGCAGCCAGATGATGACAGGGGGGACTGAAGCTTTCTTT
NA,TRBJ1-1,NA,TRBV15,CATSNRGDNTEAFF,TGTGCCACCAGCAACCGCGGGGATAACACTGAAGCTTTCTTT
TRBD1,TRBJ1-2,NA,TRBV25-1,CASSELGQGAVGGYTF,TGTGCCAGCAGTGAATTAGGTCAGGGGGCGGTTGGGGGCTACACCTTC
NA,TRBJ2-7,NA,TRBV27,CASSFRRGFHEQYF,TGTGCCAGCAGTTTTCGTAGAGGGTTCCACGAGCAGTACTTC
NA,TRBJ1-2,NA,TRBV21-1,CASSKGRRQGTYGYTF,TGTGCCAGCAGCAAAGGGAGGAGACAGGGGACCTATGGCTACACCTTC
NA,TRBJ2-5,NA,TRBV11-2,CASSLAVGLQETQYF,TGTGCCAGCAGCTTAGCGGTGGGGCTACAAGAGACCCAGTACTTC
TRBD1,TRBJ2-7,NA,TRBV2,CASTMDRGPSYEQYF,TGTGCCAGCACTATGGACAGGGGGCCGTCCTACGAGCAGTACTTC
NA,TRBJ1-5,NA,TRBV5-6,CASSSGQNNQPQHF,TGTGCCAGCAGCTCTGGACAGAACAATCAGCCCCAGCATTTT
NA,TRBJ1-5,NA,TRBV4-1,CATAGALNQPQHF,TGCGCCACGGCGGGGGCCTTGAATCAGCCCCAGCATTTT
TRBD1,TRBJ1-1,NA,TRBV9,CASSVGTANTEAFF,TGTGCCAGCAGCGTCGGGACAGCGAACACTGAAGCTTTCTTT
NA,TRBJ1-6,few,TRBV10-3,CAISESEGLSSPLHF,TGTGCCATCAGTGAGTCAGAGGGGCTGAGCTCACCCCTCCACTTT
NA,TRBJ2-3,NA,TRBV5-5,CASSLEEGIGTQYF,TGTGCCAGCAGCTTGGAAGAGGGTATTGGTACGCAGTATTTT
TRBD1,TRBJ2-2,NA,TRBV6-5,CRAGGANTGELFF,TGTAGGGCAGGGGGCGCGAACACCGGGGAGCTGTTTTTT
NA,TRBJ1-5,NA,TRBV6-5,CASSYSRQDQPQHF,TGTGCCAGCAGTTACTCGCGGCAGGATCAGCCCCAGCATTTT
NA,TRBJ2-7,NA,TRBV6-5,CASRPLGRGNYEQYF,TGTGCCAGCAGACCCTTGGGGAGGGGGAACTACGAGCAGTACTTC
TRBD1,TRBJ2-1,NA,TRBV6-5,CASRSGTGVYNEQFF,TGTGCCAGCAGATCCGGGACAGGAGTCTACAATGAGCAGTTCTTC
NA,TRBJ2-2,few,TRBV5-4,CASSLEFGVTGELFF,TGTGCCAGCAGCTTGGAATTTGGGGTCACCGGGGAGCTGTTTTTT
NA,TRBJ2-2,once,TRBV3-1/TRBV3-2,CASSRRGGATGELFF,TGTGCCAGCAGTCGACGAGGGGGAGCCACCGGGGAGCTGTTTTTT
TRBD2,TRBJ2-3,NA,TRBV24-1,CATSVGGRGTDTQYF,TGTGCCACCAGTGTGGGGGGGAGAGGCACAGATACGCAGTATTTT
NA,TRBJ2-7,NA,TRBV11-2,CASSLTGTLYF,TGTGCCAGCAGCTTAACCGGGACGCTGTACTTC
TRBD1,TRBJ1-2,NA,TRBV30,CAWSRGTGGPGYTF,TGTGCCTGGAGCCGCGGGACAGGGGGCCCTGGCTACACCTTC
NA,TRBJ1-1,NA,TRBV5-4,CASSPDPTGALNTEAFF,TGTGCCAGCAGCCCGGACCCCACAGGAGCTTTGAACACTGAAGCTTTCTTT
NA,TRBJ2-7,NA,TRBV7-3,CARAERGPPGSYEQYF,TGTGCCAGGGCTGAGAGGGGACCGCCCGGGTCCTACGAGCAGTACTTC
NA,TRBJ1-5,NA,TRBV7-2,CASSFFSGGNQPQHF,TGTGCCAGCAGCTTTTTCTCAGGGGGCAATCAGCCCCAGCATTTT
NA,TRBJ1-1,NA,TRBV4-1,CASSQEFYAVTANTEAFF,TGCGCCAGCAGCCAAGAGTTTTATGCGGTCACGGCGAACACTGAAGCTTTCTTT
NA,TRBJ1-2,once,TRBV5-6,CASSLALKFYGYTF,TGTGCCAGCAGCTTGGCCTTGAAATTCTATGGCTACACCTTC
TRBD1,TRBJ1-6,few,TRBV11-2,CASSWPRDRDSPLHF,TGTGCCAGCAGCTGGCCTAGGGACAGGGACTCACCCCTCCACTTT
NA,TRBJ1-1,NA,TRBV11-2,CASSPDGGHTEAFF,TGTGCCAGCAGCCCAGACGGGGGGCACACTGAAGCTTTCTTT
NA,TRBJ2-1,NA,TRBV27,CASSLGGLREQFF,TGTGCCAGCAGTTTGGGGGGACTTAGGGAGCAGTTCTTC